Each of the 6 T cell receptor beta chains below was sequenced from the same sample in a study of T cells in Graves' hyperthyroidism and ophthalmopathy (dated by TCRdb to about 2019). The protocol used for the library was multiplex PCR. TCRdb shows the sequencer as Illumina HiSeq 2000. The TCR beta CDR3 regions were amplified from RNA transcripts. The TCR CDR3 was subjected to a first round of RT-PCR using the HTBI primer set and the Qiagen OneStep RT-PCR kit. Through fastp at Q25 and MiXCR, TCRdb rebuilt clones from the public reads, retaining in-frame beta chains. Each CDR3 protein appears once, grouped with its most common genes and DNA. The sample yields roughly 280,000 distinct CDR3 sequences; roughly 20% were counted once. Of the sample, about 60% is held by the ten largest clones. Sequenced input: blood. The receptor source for this set is a young man with Graves' ophthalmopathy.

The V call is TRBV27, the J call TRBJ1-6; weak D call: TRBD1 (5 bases). Trimming left V 8 bases short and J 3 bases short, with 14 bases between. The V gene's germline CDR1 is MNHEY and CDR2 SMNVEV (reference sequence). The CDR3 runs to 15 residues. The CDR3 coding sequence is TGTGCCAGCGGAGACGGGGGACTCTATAATTCACCCCTCCACTTT. Encoded protein: CASGDGGLYNSPLHF.

This clonotype was detected only a few times. A junction boundary mismatches the germline segment, possibly from a read error. The CDR3 is CANSTTSSEQYF. In DNA, the CDR3 is TGCGCCAACAGCACGACTAGTTCCGAGCAGTACTTC. The chain links TRBV5-1 to TRBJ2-7; possibly TRBD2 for D (6 bases). The germline V gene encodes CDR1 SGHRS and CDR2 YFSETQ. The CDR3 covers 12 residues.

A note on this clonotype: This clone may be a read error of a much larger clone one base away. The chain joins TRBV30 to TRBJ2-3, with TRBD2 as a possible D gene (6 bases). The V gene's germline CDR1 is GTSNPN and CDR2 SVGIG (reference sequence). The CDR3 length is 15 residues. In DNA, the CDR3 is TGTGCCTGGGGTGTAGGGTCGGGAGGCACAGATACGCAGTATTTT. Translated: CAWGVGSGGTDTQYF.

This clonotype turned up a few times. The CDR3, as DNA: TGTGCCAGCAGCTTAGCCCCCAGTCTACGTGGCTACACCTTC. This translates into CASSLAPSLRGYTF. The chain joins TRBV7-3 to TRBJ1-2; D ambiguous. CDR3 length: 14 amino acids. CDR1 and CDR2 from the germline V gene are SGHTA and FQGTGA. With 2 bases removed from V and 7 bases from J, the gap between germline ends came to 14 bases.

Only a few counts were recorded for this clonotype. V is TRBV18 and J is TRBJ1-5; possible D gene TRBD1, 6 bases. This CDR3 contains 14 residues. Deletions cut 6 bases from V and 7 bases from J, with 16 bases between. CDR1 and CDR2 (germline): KGHSH, LQKENI. CDR3 loop: CASSPGGGDQPQHF. In DNA form, the CDR3 reads TGTGCCAGCTCGCCGGGGGGGGGCGACCAGCCCCAGCATTTT.

This clonotype was seen repeatedly, ten times or more. The chain employs TRBV6-1 and TRBJ2-7; the D call may be TRBD1 or TRBD2 (7 bases each). The length of the CDR3 is 17 residues. V was shortened by 9 bases and J by 4 bases, with 28 bases between the two germline ends. The germline CDR1 and CDR2 sequences are MNHNS and SASEGT. CDR3 nucleotides: TGTGCCAGTACGGCCCATGGGAGGGGGCGCAACTCGTACGAGCAGTACTTC. The encoded protein is CASTAHGRGRNSYEQYF.